This passage covers 16 T cell receptor beta chains from one sample sequenced in a study of blood T cell repertoires in COVID-19. Data came from immunoSEQ multiplex PCR; TCRdb stores just in-frame clones and leaves some out. The sample shows over 400,000 clones, roughly 88% of them seen only once. The source material was peripheral blood. The receptors come from a woman in her 30s with active or convalescent COVID-19.

As for this clone: Other DNA sequences within the sample encode an identical CDR3. The chain employs TRBV5-1 and TRBJ1-1; 9 bases are shared with TRBD1. Per germline, CDR1 SGHRS and CDR2 YFSETQ. The CDR3 is 13 amino acids. Germline trimming cut 4 bases from V and 5 bases from J; bases unmatched to any gene: 3. CDR3 protein: CASSPGQGTEAFF. The CDR3, as DNA: TGCGCCAGCAGCCCAGGACAGGGGACTGAAGCTTTCTTT. The whole variable domain, remainder taken from reference TRBV5-1 and TRBJ1-1, is KAGVTQTPRYLIKTRGQQVTLSCSPISGHRSVSWYQQTPGQGLQFLFEYFSETQRNKGNFPGRFSGRQFSNSRSEMNVSTLELGDSALYLCASSPGQGTEAFFGQGTRLTVV.

The count of this clone is one. The chain carries TRBV6-5 and TRBJ1-3; D not resolved. V was shortened by 10 bases and J by 7 bases, with 11 bases between the two germline ends. CDR3 length: 11 residues. The germline CDR1 and CDR2 sequences are MNHEY and SVGAGI. The CDR3 nucleotides read TGTGCCATCCGGGGAAGGAACACCATATATTTT. Amino acid sequence: CAIRGRNTIYF.

V and J are TRBV7-8 and TRBJ1-2; D not certain. This CDR3 is built from 13 residues. V lost 2 bases to trimming and J lost 2 bases, with 6 bases between them. Germline V gene sequence: CDR1 SGHVS, CDR2 FQNEAQ. The DNA of the CDR3 is TGTGCCAGCAGCTTAAACAAGAACTATGGCTACACCTTC. Translated, it gives CASSLNKNYGYTF.

V usage is TRBV18 and J usage is TRBJ1-1; D call uncertain. Trimming shortened V by 0 bases and J by 1 base, and 6 bases separated the two germline ends. The germline V gene encodes CDR1 KGHSH and CDR2 LQKENI. CDR3 length: 14 amino acids. The CDR3: CASSPPHRNTEAFF. The DNA of the CDR3 is TGTGCCAGCTCACCACCCCACAGGAACACTGAAGCTTTCTTT.

This clone was seen only once. The chain couples TRBV4-2 to TRBJ2-3; 10 bases map to TRBD2. V was clipped by 1 base and J by 4 bases; unmatched bases: 5. The CDR3 runs 16 residues. CDR1 LGHNA and CDR2 YNFKEQ come from the germline V gene. The CDR3 DNA reads TGTGCCAGCAGCCAAGTCACTAGCGGGACTGCAGATACGCAGTATTTT. It translates to CASSQVTSGTADTQYF.

The V gene is TRBV6-5, the J gene TRBJ1-1, with D hard to call. Germline lookup yields CDR1 MNHEY and CDR2 SVGAGI. V was cut by 7 bases and J by 13 bases, with 16 bases left in between. The CDR3 has 11 residues. The CDR3 spells CASTWEGRSFF. Here the CDR3 DNA reads TGTGCCAGCACCTGGGAGGGCAGGAGTTTCTTT.

The chain has TRBV5-4 and TRBJ2-3; D might be TRBD1 (5 bases). The CDR3 is 15 residues long. Looked up from germline, CDR1 is SGHNT and CDR2 is YYREEE (reference sequence). The V and J ends lost 1 base and 0 bases respectively, with 9 bases between them. The CDR3 here is CASSLFQGSTDTQYF. DNA of the CDR3: TGTGCCAGCAGCTTGTTTCAGGGAAGCACAGATACGCAGTATTTT. Together with reference TRBV5-4 and TRBJ2-3, the CDR3 gives the full variable domain: ETGVTQSPTHLIKTRGQQVTLRCSSQSGHNTVSWYQQALGQGPQFIFQYYREEENGRGNFPPRFSGLQFPNYSSELNVNALELDDSALYLCASSLFQGSTDTQYFGPGTRLTVL.

The chain employs TRBV5-1 and TRBJ2-2; TRBD1 aligns across 11 bases. Germline CDR1 SGHRS, CDR2 YFSETQ. CDR3 length: 15 residues. V shed 4 bases and J 6 bases; nucleotides not matched to a gene: 5. CDR3 nucleotides: TGCGCCAGCAGCGCAGGACAGGGGGCGGCCGGGGAGCTGTTTTTT. The encoded protein is CASSAGQGAAGELFF.

The rearrangement uses TRBV5-1 and TRBJ1-2, with 9 bases lining up with TRBD1. Germline lookup yields CDR1 SGHRS and CDR2 YFSETQ. The CDR3 spans 13 residues. The V segment lost 5 bases and the J segment 4 bases; nucleotides outside the gene matches: 3. The CDR3 coding sequence is TGCGCCAGCAGGGAACAGGGGGCCTATGGCTACACCTTC. This encodes CASREQGAYGYTF.

V and J are TRBV28 and TRBJ1-4; TRBD1 agrees at 7 bases. The CDR3 length is 14 residues. V shed 6 bases, J shed 5 bases, and the junction held 6 bases outside the gene matches. Germline V gene data show CDR1 as MDHEN and CDR2 as SYDVKM. The CDR3 spells CASSRGQINEKLFF. The CDR3 coding sequence is TGTGCCAGCAGCCGGGGACAGATAAATGAAAAACTGTTTTTT.

The sample holds one count of this clone. Written as DNA, the CDR3 is TGTGCCAGCAGCAGCGACAGGGCAGAGGAAAAACTGTTTTTT. Translating gives CASSSDRAEEKLFF. The rearrangement uses TRBV7-9 and TRBJ1-4; TRBD1 matches at 7 bases. Germline V CDR1 and CDR2: SEHNR, FQNEAQ (reference sequence). This CDR3 region has 14 residues. After removal of 5 bases from V and 8 bases from J, the junction contained 8 bases not matched to a gene.

This clone was picked up one time. The chain is built from TRBV6-1 and TRBJ1-1, with D unresolved. V was pared by 3 bases and J by 6 bases, with 11 bases between. Germline CDR1 is MNHNS and CDR2 is SASEGT. The CDR3 spans 13 residues. The CDR3 DNA reads as TGTGCCAGCAGTGAGGTAAATCGCGCTGAAGCTTTCTTT. Its protein product is CASSEVNRAEAFF.

The chain joins TRBV2 to TRBJ1-2; maybe TRBD1 (6 bases). V was clipped by 8 bases and J by 2 bases, with 15 bases between them. This CDR3 has 14 amino acids. CDR1 is SNHLY, CDR2 FYNNEI, per germline. CDR3 amino acids: CASWRVGTNYGYTF. In DNA, the CDR3 is TGTGCCAGCTGGCGTGTCGGGACAAACTATGGCTACACCTTC.

This rearrangement joins TRBV6-5 to TRBJ2-7; D may be TRBD2 (6 bases). V was shortened by 2 bases and J by 5 bases, with 16 bases between the two germline ends. CDR1 MNHEY and CDR2 SVGAGI come from the germline V gene. The CDR3 runs to 15 residues. The CDR3 sequence: CASSYRAGTYDEQYF. For the CDR3, the DNA is TGTGCCAGCAGTTACCGTGCCGGGACTTACGACGAGCAGTACTTC.

V is TRBV10-3 and J is TRBJ2-1; D is undetermined. Germline loops: CDR1 ENHRY, CDR2 SYGVKD. V lost 2 bases to trimming and J lost 10 bases, with 9 bases between them. The CDR3 totals 12 residues. CDR3 amino acids: CAISEREREQFF. The CDR3 DNA reads as TGTGCCATCAGTGAGCGTGAGAGGGAGCAGTTCTTC.

V usage is TRBV13 and J usage is TRBJ2-7; unclear D gene. The V gene's germline CDR1 is PRHDT and CDR2 FYEKMQ (reference sequence). The CDR3 runs to 17 residues. Trimming stripped 4 bases from V and 5 bases from J, with 24 bases between. DNA for the CDR3: TGTGCCAGCAGCTACTTGGGCCTCGGTTCCAACGACAACGAGCAGTACTTC. Translating it yields CASSYLGLGSNDNEQYF.